The 27 T cell receptor beta chains below come from one sample, sequenced in a study of esophageal squamous cell carcinoma under preoperative chemotherapy. Indicated time point: before preoperative PTX-NDP chemotherapy. TCRdb redid the calling of the PCR reads with MiXCR, one entry per CDR3 protein. The table shows approximately 30,000 distinct CDR3 sequences, with roughly 50% occurring only once. The material was obtained from a patient given preoperative chemotherapy. These receptor sequences come from a human donor with esophageal squamous cell carcinoma. The donor label of this sample is uncertain.

The chain joins TRBV7-3 to TRBJ2-5; TRBD1 matches 11 bases. Germline CDR1 and CDR2: SGHTA and FQGTGA. The CDR3 extends over 15 amino acids. J gave up 4 bases and V 3 bases, and 4 bases lay outside the gene matches. The CDR3 here is CASSLTGTGGETQYF. The CDR3 region has the DNA TGTGCCAGCAGCTTGACCGGGACAGGGGGAGAGACCCAGTACTTC.

This clonotype has just a few counts. CDR3 sequence (DNA): TGTGCCACGCGGTCGGACAGATCCTATCCCTACAATGAGCAGTACTTC. Amino acid sequence: CATRSDRSYPYNEQYF. V usage is TRBV19 and J usage is TRBJ2-1; maybe TRBD1 (6 bases). The J call may be incorrect, as the DNA end agrees better with TRBJ2-7. This CDR3 region has 16 residues. Germline V gene lookup returns CDR1 LNHDA and CDR2 SQIVND (reference sequence).

V usage is TRBV5-4 and J usage is TRBJ2-2; D call uncertain. The CDR3 is 12 amino acids. With 0 bases removed from V and 6 bases from J, the gap between germline ends came to 3 bases. CDR1 is SGHNT and CDR2 is YYREEE in the germline V gene (reference sequence). The CDR3 DNA reads as TGTGCCAGCAGCTTGGTGCCCGGGGAGCTGTTTTTT. This translates into CASSLVPGELFF.

Many counts were recorded for this clonotype. V and J are TRBV7-8 and TRBJ2-5; weak D call: TRBD1 (6 bases). The germline V and J ends were trimmed by 4 bases and 3 bases, with 30 bases remaining between them. The CDR3 totals 20 residues. The germline V gene encodes CDR1 SGHVS and CDR2 FQNEAQ. CDR3 nucleotides: TGTGCCAGCAGCTCAACATCAAAACGCGCAGGGTGGGGGACAAAAGAGACCCAGTACTTC. It codes for CASSSTSKRAGWGTKETQYF.

This clonotype showed up many times. CDR3 sequence: CASSDPRGPLGTQYF. The CDR3 DNA reads TGTGCCAGCAGTGACCCGCGGGGGCCCCTCGGGACCCAGTACTTC. The rearrangement joins TRBV6-1 to TRBJ2-5; D is possibly TRBD2 (7 bases). The CDR3 has 15 amino acids. Germline V CDR1 and CDR2: MNHNS, SASEGT. Trimming left V 3 bases short and J 7 bases short, with 18 bases between.

In DNA form, the CDR3 reads TGTGCCAGCAGTGAGCAGGGGACAGGGGGCGAAGGTACGCAGTATTTT. This codes for CASSEQGTGGEGTQYF. The rearrangement uses TRBV6-4 and TRBJ2-3, with 12 nucleotides matching TRBD1. Germline assignment: CDR1 MRHNA and CDR2 SNTAGT. Trimming took 3 bases from V and 8 from J; bases not matched to a gene: 9. This CDR3 has 16 amino acids.

By its share, this clonotype is medium-sized. For the CDR3, the DNA is TGTGCCAGCAGTGCTAATTTCGACGGTTATGGCTACACCTTC. Translated: CASSANFDGYGYTF. This chain links TRBV6-1 with TRBJ1-2; no definite D call. This CDR3 has 14 amino acids. The V end lost 4 bases, the J end lost 5 bases, and 14 bases lay between the germline ends. Germline assignment: CDR1 MNHNS and CDR2 SASEGT.

The CDR3 region has the DNA TGTGCCAGCAGCTTAATGAACACCGGGGAGCTGTTTTTT. Protein product: CASSLMNTGELFF. The chain recombines TRBV7-2 with TRBJ2-2; D unresolved. V lost 2 bases and J lost 1, with 2 bases in between. Germline assignment: CDR1 SGHTA and CDR2 FQGNSA. The CDR3 is made up of 13 amino acids.

The chain joins TRBV7-2 to TRBJ2-5; D is possibly TRBD1 (5 bases). V was trimmed by 2 bases and J by 4 bases, leaving 11 bases between them. The CDR3 is made up of 14 amino acids. Looked up from germline, CDR1 is SGHTA and CDR2 is FQGNSA. The CDR3 DNA is TGTGCCAGCAGCTTACATGGGGCGCCAGAGACCCAGTACTTC. Encoded protein: CASSLHGAPETQYF.

As concerns this clonotype: Germline is not matched at one junction end, which may reflect a read error. The V and J genes are TRBV12-3 or TRBV12-4 and TRBJ2-3; either TRBD1 or TRBD2 may fit D (6 bases each). The CDR3 spans 16 residues. Here the CDR3 DNA reads TGTGCCAGCACATGGGGGCGCGGGATCAGCACAGAGACGCAGTATTTT. Translated: CASTWGRGISTETQYF.

This rearrangement joins TRBV5-6 to TRBJ2-7, with 9 bases fitting TRBD1. CDR3 length: 15 residues. Germline trimming cut 4 bases from V and 6 bases from J; bases unmatched to any gene: 11. CDR1 is SGHDT, CDR2 YYEEEE, per germline. This chain's CDR3 is CASSLGLGQGSEQYF. Written as DNA, the CDR3 is TGTGCCAGCAGCCTGGGTCTGGGACAGGGTTCCGAGCAGTACTTC.

The V gene is TRBV12-3 or TRBV12-4, the J gene TRBJ2-1, with a weak D call TRBD2 (7 bases). Trimming pared 7 bases from V and 7 bases from J, leaving 29 bases between. The CDR3 is made up of 18 amino acids. CDR3 sequence reads: CASTRGKGGGGPLNEQFF. The CDR3 DNA reads as TGTGCCAGCACTCGGGGGAAGGGGGGGGGGGGGCCTTTAAATGAGCAGTTCTTC.

This clonotype was seen a few times. As DNA, the CDR3 is TGTGCCAGCAGTCCCGGGACTAGCGGGAGTCGGAATGAGCAGTTCTTC. Its protein product is CASSPGTSGSRNEQFF. This chain joins TRBV28 and TRBJ2-4; TRBD2 aligns across 14 bases. The DNA end is more similar to TRBJ2-1, so the J call may be wrong. CDR1 and CDR2 from the germline V gene are MDHEN and SYDVKM. CDR3 length equals 16 residues.

This clonotype has just a few counts. The gene calls are TRBV7-2 and TRBJ2-5; no reliable D call. Per germline, CDR1 SGHTA and CDR2 FQGNSA. V dropped 0 bases and J dropped 4 bases, with 9 bases sitting between them. CDR3 length: 14 residues. The DNA for the CDR3 is TGTGCCAGCAGCTTAGCGGACGGAGCAGAGACCCAGTACTTC. Translation gives CASSLADGAETQYF.

This clonotype showed up many times. This chain joins TRBV12-3 or TRBV12-4 and TRBJ2-3; D may be TRBD1 or TRBD2 (5 bases each). V lost 5 bases, J lost 0 bases, and 9 bases lay in between. This CDR3 contains 14 residues. The CDR3 region is CASSPGHSTDTQYF. The CDR3, as DNA: TGTGCCAGCAGTCCGGGGCACAGCACAGATACGCAGTATTTT.

For the CDR3, the DNA is TGTGCCAGCAGCTTGGCTGCGGTAGCGACTAGCACAGATACGCAGTATTTT. This encodes CASSLAAVATSTDTQYF. The chain recombines TRBV5-5 with TRBJ2-3; maybe TRBD2 (5 bases). Trimming pared 0 bases from V and 0 bases from J, leaving 14 bases between. Germline lookup yields CDR1 SGHKS and CDR2 YYEKEE (reference sequence). The CDR3 is 17 residues long.

For this clonotype: The conserved final phenylalanine or tryptophan is absent from the CDR3, which likely points to a read error. The DNA is left out, because the CDR3 cannot be placed on it with certainty; the CDR3 is given as TCRdb lists it. The CDR3 is CASSLDGHQTTQLS. The chain recombines TRBV7-6 with TRBJ2-5. The length of the CDR3 is 14 amino acids, counting both ends. CDR1 SGHVS and CDR2 FNYEAQ come from the germline V gene.

The rearrangement uses TRBV7-2 and TRBJ2-4, with unresolved D. This CDR3 has 14 residues. The V gene's germline CDR1 is SGHTA and CDR2 FQGNSA. V was trimmed by 6 bases and J by 13 bases, leaving 22 bases between them. CDR3 nucleotide sequence: TGTGCCAGCAGGTGGCCGTGCCCCAAAAATACGCAGTACTTC. Translated, it gives CASRWPCPKNTQYF.

The chain links TRBV12-3 or TRBV12-4 to TRBJ2-3; D is unclear. V was shortened by 7 bases and J by 12 bases, with 17 bases between the two germline ends. This CDR3 region has 12 residues. The CDR3 DNA reads as TGTGCCAGCACCTCTCGACCCGGCAGTCAGTATTTT. Protein: CASTSRPGSQYF.

This clonotype was found many times. The J gene is TRBJ2-2, the V gene TRBV7-9; D is perhaps TRBD2 (8 bases). Looked up from germline, CDR1 is SEHNR and CDR2 is FQNEAQ (reference sequence). V lost 1 base and J 2 bases, leaving 17 bases between the germline ends. CDR3 size: 18 residues. CDR3 in DNA: TGTGCCAGCAGCTTAGATGACGGGAGGGGGCCAAACACCGGGGAGCTGTTTTTT. It translates to CASSLDDGRGPNTGELFF.

V is TRBV12-3 or TRBV12-4 and J is TRBJ2-3; TRBD2 agrees at 9 bases. The CDR3 consists of 14 residues. CDR3 residues: CAGRGGGDTETQYF. CDR3 DNA: TGTGCGGGGCGCGGGGGGGGTGACACAGAGACCCAGTATTTT.

This clonotype came up a few times. The J gene is TRBJ2-1, the V gene TRBV11-2; possibly TRBD2 for D (6 bases). The germline V gene encodes CDR1 SGHAT and CDR2 FQNNGV. The V end lost 1 base, the J end lost 2 bases, and 12 bases lay between the germline ends. The CDR3 extends over 16 amino acids. CDR3 in amino acids: CASSLVGTPPYNEQFF. For the CDR3, the DNA is TGTGCCAGCAGCTTAGTCGGGACTCCCCCCTACAATGAGCAGTTCTTC.

The CDR3 sequence: CASVLGEGTQETQFF. The DNA for the CDR3 is TGTGCTAGCGTACTGGGGGAAGGGACCCAAGAGACCCAGTTCTTC. V gene TRBV7-7 combines with J gene TRBJ2-1; D may correspond to TRBD1 or TRBD2 (5 bases each). CDR1 SSHAT and CDR2 FNYEAQ come from the germline V gene (reference sequence). The CDR3 length is 15 residues.

This clonotype was detected once. V and J are TRBV5-1 and TRBJ2-1; D is undetermined. The DNA end lines up better with TRBJ2-5; the J call may be wrong. The germline V gene has CDR1 SGHRS and CDR2 YFSETQ. The CDR3 spans 15 residues. The CDR3 loop is CASRVVSSFKETQYF. Written as DNA, the CDR3 is TGCGCCAGCAGAGTTGTGTCTTCTTTCAAAGAGACCCAGTACTTC.

This clonotype was seen many times. The chain has TRBV6-1 and TRBJ2-5, with TRBD2 identical over 11 bases. Trimming removed 9 bases from V and 11 bases from J; junction bases left unmatched: 14. Germline V CDR1 and CDR2: MNHNS, SASEGT. The CDR3 is 14 amino acids. CDR3 sequence (DNA): TGTGCCAGTTCCAGGACCCTAGCGGGGGGTCGGCAGTACTTC. The encoded protein is CASSRTLAGGRQYF.

Points on this clonotype: With a much larger clone just one base away, this may be a read error. V is TRBV7-2 and J is TRBJ2-1, with D possibly matching TRBD1 (6 bases). The end of the DNA fits TRBJ2-7 better, so the J call may be wrong. The germline CDR1 and CDR2 sequences are SGHTA and FQGNSA. This CDR3 is 12 amino acids long. CDR3 nucleotides: TGTGCCAGCAGCTCACAGGGACATGAGCAGTACTTC. Residues: CASSSQGHEQYF.

This clonotype was recorded a few times. The chain employs TRBV5-4 and TRBJ2-1; D is ambiguous. V lost 2 bases and J 10 bases, leaving 10 bases between the germline ends. Looked up from germline, CDR1 is SGHNT and CDR2 is YYREEE (reference sequence). This CDR3 is 12 amino acids long. DNA of the CDR3: TGTGCCAGCAGCTTAAACCCCCTCGAGCAGTTCTTC. Protein: CASSLNPLEQFF.